Included here is one TCR beta chain sequence, with context. Its antigen is unidentified. Trimming took 7 bases from V and 2 from J, leaving 17 bases between them. CDR1 and CDR2 (germline): LGHDT, YNNKEL (reference sequence). The CDR3 runs to 15 residues. Original processing methods: A typical sample had some 87,000 TCRs, with roughly 20,000 to 690,600 overall. TCRdb passed the RACE reads through MiXCR, listing each CDR3 protein once. TCRdb's processing, not the study's, gives the V and J calls here. The top ten clones hold 2% to 2.5% of a sample with 75,000 to 100,000 distinct CDR3 sequences, about 9.3% of them seen once. This record comes from a study of human T cells and chemical hapten exposure. In the study overall: Patch tests put 0.01% DPC on the upper back, read at 6 days. Findings of the study overall: Among expanded TCRs, significantly more large CDR3 similarity clusters formed than among controls.

Time point: patch test 2, 6 weeks after DPC sensitization. Treatment defined: therapeutic diphenylcyclopropenone sensitization with weekly scalp DPC. This clonotype originated in a woman in her 40s with alopecia areata. Some clones in this sample may be carry-over from other donors' samples. The input for sequencing was whole blood, taken in connection with sensitization to the hapten diphenylcyclopropenone (DPC). V usage is TRBV3-1 and J usage is TRBJ2-5, with D perhaps assigned TRBD1 or TRBD2 (6 bases each). DNA for the CDR3: TGTGCCAGCAACATACAGGGAGGCCCTCAAGAGACCCAGTACTTC. This encodes CASNIQGGPQETQYF.